This entry lists 27 T cell receptor beta chains sequenced from one sample in a study of identical twins. One entry per CDR3 protein results from TCRdb running MiXCR on the 5' RACE reads. Found here are more than 600,000 distinct CDR3 sequences, about 18% of them singletons; the top ten hold about an eighth. These data were likewise used in another study, on T cells expressing NK-cell markers.

Sequencing used PBMCs. Receptor source: a woman under 30 in good health.

The chain links TRBV5-8 to TRBJ1-2; TRBD1 might be the D (5 bases). This CDR3 has 14 residues. Trimming removed 1 base from V and 3 bases from J, with 10 bases in between. CDR1 SGHTS and CDR2 YDEGEE come from the germline V gene. The CDR3 sequence is CASSLQGPYYGYTF. The CDR3, as DNA: TGTGCCAGCAGCTTGCAGGGTCCGTACTATGGCTACACCTTC. The full variable domain, in which reference TRBV5-8 and TRBJ1-2 provide the parts outside the CDR3, is EAGVTQSPTHLIKTRGQQATLRCSPISGHTSVYWYQQALGLGLQFLLWYDEGEERNRGNFPPRFSGRQFPNYSSELNVNALELEDSALYLCASSLQGPYYGYTFGSGTRLTVV.

This chain uses TRBV10-3 with TRBJ1-1, with D maybe TRBD1 (5 bases). V was trimmed by 6 bases and J by 10 bases, leaving 21 bases between them. Per the germline V gene, CDR1 is ENHRY and CDR2 is SYGVKD. This CDR3 comprises 14 residues. The chain's CDR3 is CAISEGGAIGSAFF. CDR3 nucleotides: TGTGCCATCAGCGAGGGAGGGGCTATTGGGTCAGCTTTCTTT.

Only a few counts were recorded for this clonotype. CDR3 amino acids: CASSPWDGGATGYTF. The CDR3 nucleotides read TGCGCCAGCAGCCCCTGGGACGGGGGGGCCACCGGCTACACCTTC. The rearrangement links TRBV5-1 to TRBJ1-2; tentatively, D is TRBD1 (6 bases). Trimming cost V 4 bases and J 8 bases, with 21 bases left between them. The CDR3 is 15 amino acids. The germline V gene encodes CDR1 SGHRS and CDR2 YFSETQ. Full variable domain (outside the CDR3, taken from reference TRBV5-1 and TRBJ1-2): KAGVTQTPRYLIKTRGQQVTLSCSPISGHRSVSWYQQTPGQGLQFLFEYFSETQRNKGNFPGRFSGRQFSNSRSEMNVSTLELGDSALYLCASSPWDGGATGYTFGSGTRLTVV.

The chain links TRBV20-1 to TRBJ2-3; no firm D call. V lost 4 bases, J lost 2 bases, and 10 bases lay in between. In germline, CDR1 is DFQATT, CDR2 SNEGSKA (reference sequence). The CDR3 contains 13 residues. The CDR3 spells CSANRQTTDTQYF. The DNA for the CDR3 is TGCAGTGCTAACCGGCAAACCACAGATACGCAGTATTTT.

This clonotype was found a few times. This sequence joins TRBV12-3 or TRBV12-4 and TRBJ1-6, with D tentatively TRBD1 (5 bases). Trimming shortened V by 5 bases and J by 9 bases, and 17 bases separated the two germline ends. The CDR3 sequence is 15 residues long. DNA of the CDR3: TGTGCCAGCAGTGACGGGACCTCCAGAGGTTCACCCCTCCACTTT. This codes for CASSDGTSRGSPLHF.

This clonotype occurred a few times. The genes are TRBV25-1 and TRBJ1-4; D call uncertain. Trimming shortened V by 6 bases and J by 4 bases, and 12 bases separated the two germline ends. There are 14 residues in the CDR3. The germline V gene has CDR1 MGHDK and CDR2 SYGVNS. CDR3 protein: CASSPPEFNEKLFF. CDR3 sequence (DNA): TGTGCCAGCAGCCCACCAGAATTTAATGAAAAACTGTTTTTT.

This clonotype has only a few counts. The V gene is TRBV6-5, the J gene TRBJ2-3; 9 nucleotides line up with TRBD2. Germline CDR1 reads MNHEY; CDR2 reads SVGAGI. The CDR3 length is 16 residues. V lost 1 base and J lost 4; bases outside the gene matches: 6. CDR3 in DNA: TGTGCCAGCAGTTACTGGCGGGGGGGCATCGCAGATACGCAGTATTTT. It encodes CASSYWRGGIADTQYF.

The chain couples TRBV7-9 to TRBJ2-1, with D maybe TRBD1 (6 bases). The germline V gene encodes CDR1 SEHNR and CDR2 FQNEAQ (reference sequence). The length of the CDR3 is 11 residues. V was pared by 8 bases and J by 12 bases, with 14 bases between. The CDR3 region has the DNA TGTGCCAGCGGGCGGTCGACAGGGCAGTTCTTC. This codes for CASGRSTGQFF.

The genes are TRBV28 and TRBJ2-4; no firm D call. CDR3 length equals 12 residues. Germline assignment: CDR1 MDHEN and CDR2 SYDVKM. V lost 7 bases to trimming and J lost 5 bases, with 9 bases between them. The CDR3 reads CASTPPENIQYF. The CDR3 nucleotides read TGTGCCAGCACCCCCCCGGAAAACATTCAGTACTTC.

This clonotype occurred a few times. V is TRBV18 and J is TRBJ2-3; D not certain. CDR1 KGHSH and CDR2 LQKENI come from the germline V gene. The CDR3 contains 12 residues. The V gene lost 5 bases and the J gene lost 9 bases, with 12 bases spanning the gap. CDR3 sequence reads: CASSADPGTQYF. Here the CDR3 DNA reads TGTGCCAGCTCAGCGGACCCCGGGACGCAGTATTTT.

The chain uses TRBV20-1 and TRBJ2-6; 8 bases line up with TRBD2. With V trimmed by 5 bases and J by 2 bases, 11 bases remained unmatched. There are 17 residues in the CDR3. Germline CDR1 and CDR2: DFQATT and SNEGSKA (reference sequence). The CDR3: CSARMGLGLAGANVLTF. The CDR3 DNA reads TGCAGTGCTCGAATGGGACTAGGACTCGCTGGGGCCAACGTCCTGACTTTC.

This clonotype was seen only a few times. A read error may account for a junction end that differs from germline. This chain uses TRBV12-3 or TRBV12-4 with TRBJ1-1, with a tentative D call TRBD1 (5 bases). CDR3 size: 13 residues. The CDR3 nucleotides are TGTGCCACCAGTCGGGGCGAACGTACTGAAGCTTTCTTT. It yields the protein CATSRGERTEAFF.

This rearrangement joins TRBV5-1 to TRBJ2-7, with D perhaps matching TRBD1 or TRBD2 (5 bases each). V was trimmed by 5 bases and J by 4 bases, leaving 10 bases between them. CDR3 length: 12 amino acids. Germline CDR1 is SGHRS and CDR2 is YFSETQ. In DNA form, the CDR3 reads TGCGCCAGCAGTCCGGGGCATTACGAGCAGTACTTC. The encoded protein is CASSPGHYEQYF.

The V gene is TRBV6-5, the J gene TRBJ2-1; 13 bases align to TRBD2. From germline, CDR1 is MNHEY and CDR2 SVGAGI. Germline trimming cut 1 base from V and 4 bases from J; bases unmatched to any gene: 4. This CDR3 contains 17 residues. Written as DNA, the CDR3 is TGTGCCAGCAGTTACTTCGGACTAGCGGGGGAGTACAATGAGCAGTTCTTC. Translation: CASSYFGLAGEYNEQFF.

J is TRBJ2-1 and V is TRBV6-5, with D maybe TRBD2 (5 bases). The CDR3 length is 11 residues. Trimming stripped 6 bases from V and 9 bases from J, with 9 bases between. Germline CDR1 MNHEY, CDR2 SVGAGI. Here the CDR3 DNA reads TGTGCCAGCAGGGAAGGAGGTGAGCAGTTCTTC. The encoded protein is CASREGGEQFF.

The chain combines TRBV6-2 or TRBV6-3 with TRBJ2-7; 7 bases line up with TRBD1. The CDR3 contains 14 residues. The trim removed 5 bases at V and 6 bases at J, leaving 10 bases unmatched. Germline-derived CDR1 and CDR2 are MNHEY and SVGEGT. The CDR3 nucleotides read TGTGCCAGCAGTAGACAGGGATGGATTCCCGAGCAGTACTTC. Translating it yields CASSRQGWIPEQYF.

The rearrangement joins TRBV6-4 to TRBJ2-1, with 10 positions matching TRBD2. From germline, CDR1 is MRHNA and CDR2 SNTAGT. The CDR3 covers 15 residues. Unmatched junction bases numbered 4, after V lost 6 bases and J lost 2 bases. This CDR3 reads CASRALAGTYNEQFF. CDR3 coding DNA: TGTGCCAGCAGAGCACTAGCGGGAACCTACAATGAGCAGTTCTTC.

This clonotype was detected a few times. The chain links TRBV29-1 to TRBJ2-7; the D call may be TRBD1 or TRBD2 (5 bases each). The germline V gene encodes CDR1 SQVTM and CDR2 ANQGSEA. The V gene lost 4 bases and the J gene lost 1 base, with 11 bases spanning the gap. The CDR3 length is 13 residues. CDR3: CSVGVEGSYEQYF. The CDR3 coding sequence is TGCAGCGTTGGTGTTGAGGGGTCCTACGAGCAGTACTTC.

The sample holds a few counts of this clonotype. V gene TRBV7-3 combines with J gene TRBJ1-1, with D unclear. This CDR3 spans 16 amino acids. V lost 2 bases and J 0 bases, leaving 13 bases between the germline ends. Germline assignment: CDR1 SGHTA and CDR2 FQGTGA. CDR3 nucleotides: TGTGCCAGCAGCTTAGAGGCGGCTTCGGTGAACACTGAAGCTTTCTTT. It translates to CASSLEAASVNTEAFF. The entire variable domain, with the rest obtained from reference TRBV7-3 and TRBJ1-1, is as follows: GAGVSQTPSNKVTEKGKYVELRCDPISGHTALYWYRQSLGQGPEFLIYFQGTGAADDSGLPNDRFFAVRPEGSVSTLKIQRTERGDSAVYLCASSLEAASVNTEAFFGQGTRLTVV.

This clonotype has a handful of counts. This chain joins TRBV7-2 and TRBJ2-1; a possible D gene is TRBD1 (5 bases). The CDR3 is made up of 15 amino acids. V dropped 5 bases and J dropped 9 bases, with 20 bases sitting between them. Per the germline V gene, CDR1 is SGHTA and CDR2 is FQGNSA. The CDR3 region has the DNA TGTGCCAGCAGCCTCTCCTATGGGGCAGTTGCTGAGCAGTTCTTC. Protein sequence: CASSLSYGAVAEQFF.

This clonotype was found a few times. The rearrangement links TRBV7-9 to TRBJ2-7, with D perhaps TRBD1 or TRBD2 (5 bases each). V was pared by 5 bases and J by 5 bases, with 10 bases between. From germline, CDR1 is SEHNR and CDR2 FQNEAQ (reference sequence). This CDR3 is built from 12 residues. CDR3: CASSGRDHEQYF. DNA of the CDR3: TGTGCCAGCAGCGGTCGGGACCACGAGCAGTACTTC.

The genes are TRBV12-3 or TRBV12-4 and TRBJ2-2, with D unclear. The CDR3 contains 14 residues. Trimming took off 4 bases at V and 5 bases at J, with 11 bases between the two ends. The CDR3 region has the DNA TGTGCCAGCAGTTCTTACACCCCGACCGGGGAGCTGTTTTTT. Translated: CASSSYTPTGELFF.

This clonotype was observed a handful of times. This chain links TRBV6-1 with TRBJ1-1; 8 positions match TRBD1. The germline CDR1 and CDR2 sequences are MNHNS and SASEGT. This CDR3 has 14 amino acids. The V and J ends lost 5 bases and 5 bases, in that order; junction bases with no gene match: 7. DNA for the CDR3: TGTGCCAGCAGTCGGGACAGGTCGATAACTGAAGCTTTCTTT. Translating it yields CASSRDRSITEAFF.

This clonotype has a count of ten or more. V is TRBV6-5 and J is TRBJ1-5; a weak D match, TRBD1 (6 bases). V shed 3 bases and J shed 3 bases, with 12 bases lying between them. This CDR3 comprises 15 residues. Germline assignment: CDR1 MNHEY and CDR2 SVGAGI. CDR3 DNA: TGTGCCAGCAGTTATGTGCAGGGGCCCAATCAGCCCCAGCATTTT. It encodes CASSYVQGPNQPQHF.

This chain links TRBV20-1 with TRBJ2-1; no definite D call. Germline CDR1 and CDR2: DFQATT and SNEGSKA (reference sequence). Between the trimmed V and J ends, which lost 1 base and 0 bases, there was a span of 13 bases. CDR3 size: 16 residues. CDR3 bases: TGCAGTGCTAGAGCTCCCAGTGCCAGCTCCTACAATGAGCAGTTCTTC. Protein: CSARAPSASSYNEQFF.

The CDR3 DNA sequence: TGCAGTGCTTCGAAGGAGGGCGAGCAGTACTTC. This codes for CSASKEGEQYF. This chain links TRBV20-1 with TRBJ2-7; D possibly corresponds to TRBD2 (6 bases). The CDR3 has 11 amino acids. Germline CDR1 and CDR2: DFQATT and SNEGSKA (reference sequence). The V end was cut by 5 bases, the J end by 6 bases, with 11 bases between.

This rearrangement joins TRBV11-2 to TRBJ2-7, with D uncertain. Trimming cost V 5 bases and J 8 bases, with 10 bases left between them. The CDR3 sequence is 11 residues long. Germline values: CDR1 SGHAT, CDR2 FQNNGV. CDR3 sequence reads: CASSPHTKQYF. CDR3 coding DNA: TGTGCCAGCAGCCCTCACACAAAGCAGTACTTC.